Listed below are T cell receptor beta chains from one sample, sequenced in a study of OX40 agonist ivuxolimab in advanced cancers. Sequencing used immunoSEQ multiplex PCR; TCRdb keeps in-frame clones, though not all of them. The sample lists tens of thousands of clones; approximately 80% were seen once. The sequencing here drew on CD4+ or CD8+ T cells sorted from blood, taken in a trial of the OX40 agonist ivuxolimab. All receptors derive from an adult with an advanced solid tumor such as melanoma, head and neck, liver or kidney cancer. Both conserved end residues are part of each CDR3. The D gene is left open where the match is weak. Size values are once, few and many counts, or a class for expanded clones, and some rows have none.

j_call: TRBJ2-1
cdr3_length: 15
clone_size: .
d_call: .
v_call: TRBV4-3
cdr3_aa: CASSLSRNKGGEQFF
cdr3_nt: TGCGCCAGCAGCCTCTCGCGTAATAAAGGAGGGGAGCAGTTCTTC

j_call: TRBJ2-6
cdr3_length: 13
clone_size: .
d_call: .
v_call: TRBV28
cdr3_aa: CASRPTGANVLTF
cdr3_nt: TGTGCCAGCAGGCCGACGGGGGCCAACGTCCTGACTTTC

j_call: TRBJ1-2
cdr3_length: 14
clone_size: few
d_call: .
v_call: TRBV27
cdr3_aa: CASSLIGGLVGYTF
cdr3_nt: TGTGCCAGCAGTTTAATCGGGGGCTTAGTTGGCTACACCTTC

j_call: TRBJ1-6
cdr3_length: 14
clone_size: .
d_call: .
v_call: TRBV6-6
cdr3_aa: CASSYSGEGSPLHF
cdr3_nt: TGTGCCAGCAGTTACTCAGGGGAGGGGTCACCCCTCCACTTT

j_call: TRBJ2-7
cdr3_length: 15
clone_size: .
d_call: TRBD2
v_call: TRBV5-1
cdr3_aa: CASSLLVGLAYEQYF
cdr3_nt: TGCGCCAGCAGCTTATTAGTAGGACTAGCCTACGAGCAGTACTTC

j_call: TRBJ2-5
cdr3_length: 14
clone_size: .
d_call: .
v_call: TRBV5-1
cdr3_aa: CASSLGDSQETQYF
cdr3_nt: TGCGCCAGCAGCTTGGGTGACAGTCAAGAGACCCAGTACTTC

j_call: TRBJ2-2
cdr3_length: 13
clone_size: .
d_call: .
v_call: TRBV30
cdr3_aa: CAWSVVRPGELFF
cdr3_nt: TGTGCCTGGAGTGTAGTCCGGCCCGGGGAGCTGTTTTTT

j_call: TRBJ2-1
cdr3_length: 15
clone_size: .
d_call: TRBD1
v_call: TRBV5-5
cdr3_aa: CASSYTGTGVNEQFF
cdr3_nt: TGTGCCAGCAGCTACACCGGGACAGGGGTGAATGAGCAGTTCTTC

j_call: TRBJ2-3
cdr3_length: 14
clone_size: .
d_call: .
v_call: TRBV6-6
cdr3_aa: CASRLGTSTDTQYF
cdr3_nt: TGTGCCAGCAGGCTCGGGACTAGCACAGATACGCAGTATTTT

j_call: TRBJ1-2
cdr3_length: 13
clone_size: .
d_call: TRBD1
v_call: TRBV10-3
cdr3_aa: CAISTGTAYGYTF
cdr3_nt: TGTGCCATTTCCACCGGGACAGCTTATGGCTACACCTTC

j_call: TRBJ1-6
cdr3_length: 14
clone_size: .
d_call: .
v_call: TRBV30
cdr3_aa: CAWTLRAEDSPLHF
cdr3_nt: TGTGCCTGGACCCTACGGGCCGAGGATTCACCCCTCCACTTT

j_call: TRBJ1-2
cdr3_length: 13
clone_size: .
d_call: TRBD1
v_call: TRBV7-9
cdr3_aa: CASSPGTAYGYTF
cdr3_nt: TGTGCCAGCAGCCCGGGGACAGCCTATGGCTACACCTTC

j_call: TRBJ1-3
cdr3_length: 15
clone_size: .
d_call: .
v_call: TRBV28
cdr3_aa: CASSLDRGSGNTIYF
cdr3_nt: TGTGCCAGCAGTTTGGACCGGGGATCTGGAAACACCATATATTTT

j_call: TRBJ1-1
cdr3_length: 15
clone_size: .
d_call: .
v_call: TRBV28
cdr3_aa: CASNFGGGGSTEAFF
cdr3_nt: TGTGCCAGCAATTTCGGAGGGGGGGGGAGCACTGAAGCTTTCTTT

j_call: TRBJ2-1
cdr3_length: 16
clone_size: .
d_call: .
v_call: TRBV11-1
cdr3_aa: CASSPLGRGGQYEQFF
cdr3_nt: TGTGCCAGCAGTCCCCTAGGGAGGGGGGGTCAATATGAGCAGTTCTTC

j_call: TRBJ2-2
cdr3_length: 16
clone_size: .
d_call: TRBD1
v_call: TRBV5-8
cdr3_aa: CASSPHGRGLEEELFF
cdr3_nt: TGTGCCAGCAGCCCCCACGGCAGGGGGCTTGAGGAGGAGCTGTTTTTT

j_call: TRBJ2-5
cdr3_length: 16
clone_size: .
d_call: .
v_call: TRBV29-1
cdr3_aa: CSVETGIGKGVKTQYF
cdr3_nt: TGCAGCGTTGAAACCGGGATCGGAAAAGGCGTGAAGACCCAGTACTTC

j_call: TRBJ1-1
cdr3_length: 13
clone_size: .
d_call: .
v_call: TRBV6-6
cdr3_aa: CASSRGENTEAFF
cdr3_nt: TGTGCCAGCAGCCGAGGGGAGAACACTGAAGCTTTCTTT

j_call: TRBJ2-7
cdr3_length: 13
clone_size: .
d_call: .
v_call: TRBV7-9
cdr3_aa: CASSPPGGLEQYF
cdr3_nt: TGTGCCAGCAGCCCCCCCGGGGGCCTCGAGCAGTACTTC

j_call: TRBJ1-5
cdr3_length: 13
clone_size: .
d_call: .
v_call: TRBV30
cdr3_aa: CAWSVSHNQPQHF
cdr3_nt: TGTGCCTGGAGTGTATCTCACAATCAGCCCCAGCATTTT

j_call: TRBJ2-1
cdr3_length: 18
clone_size: few
d_call: TRBD2
v_call: TRBV28
cdr3_aa: CASSPPRTSAVNSDEQFF
cdr3_nt: TGTGCCAGCAGTCCTCCTCGAACTAGCGCAGTAAACAGCGATGAGCAGTTCTTC

j_call: TRBJ2-5
cdr3_length: 12
clone_size: .
d_call: .
v_call: TRBV19
cdr3_aa: CASSMRGETQYF
cdr3_nt: TGTGCCAGTAGTATGCGGGGCGAGACCCAGTACTTC

j_call: TRBJ2-3
cdr3_length: 12
clone_size: .
d_call: TRBD2
v_call: TRBV19
cdr3_aa: CASSGGGDTQYF
cdr3_nt: TGTGCTAGCAGCGGGGGCGGAGATACGCAGTATTTT

j_call: TRBJ1-1
cdr3_length: 13
clone_size: .
d_call: .
v_call: TRBV18
cdr3_aa: CASSPQTAIEAFF
cdr3_nt: TGTGCCAGCTCACCACAGACGGCCATTGAAGCTTTCTTT

j_call: TRBJ2-3
cdr3_length: 18
clone_size: .
d_call: TRBD2
v_call: TRBV7-6
cdr3_aa: CASSPGLAGGPGTDTQYF
cdr3_nt: TGTGCCAGCAGCCCGGGACTAGCGGGAGGGCCGGGCACAGATACGCAGTATTTT

j_call: TRBJ2-1
cdr3_length: 14
clone_size: few
d_call: .
v_call: TRBV5-1
cdr3_aa: CASSFAGRYNEQFF
cdr3_nt: TGCGCCAGCAGCTTCGCAGGGAGGTACAATGAGCAGTTCTTC

j_call: TRBJ1-2
cdr3_length: 15
clone_size: .
d_call: .
v_call: TRBV7-2
cdr3_aa: CASSLDFASFYGYTF
cdr3_nt: TGTGCCAGCAGCTTAGATTTTGCGAGTTTCTATGGCTACACCTTC